Listed here are 10 T cell receptor beta chains from one sample, sequenced in a study of T cell responses to AZD1222 COVID-19 vaccine. Profiling relied on immunoSEQ multiplex PCR, and the TCRdb table lists in-frame clones only, not all of them. The sample lists approximately 100,000 clones; about 87% were seen once. The starting material was peripheral blood, obtained on day 0 of AZD1222 vaccination. The receptor source for this set is an adult in good health.

V and J are TRBV6-2 or TRBV6-3 and TRBJ1-5, with D possibly being TRBD1 (6 bases). V shed 5 bases and J shed 2 bases, with 19 bases lying between them. CDR1 and CDR2 from the germline V gene are MNHEY and SVGEGT. There are 17 residues in the CDR3. CDR3 DNA: TGTGCCAGCAGTCAGCGGACAGCGATTAGGGGCAATCAGCCCCAGCATTTT. Translation: CASSQRTAIRGNQPQHF.

V usage is TRBV5-8 and J usage is TRBJ2-7; possibly TRBD2 for D (5 bases). Per the germline V gene, CDR1 is SGHTS and CDR2 is YDEGEE. Trimming shortened V by 4 bases and J by 0 bases, and 11 bases separated the two germline ends. The CDR3 is 14 amino acids. The CDR3: CASSPREFSYEQYF. CDR3 DNA sequence: TGTGCCAGCAGCCCGAGGGAATTCTCCTACGAGCAGTACTTC.

A single count supports this clone. J is TRBJ2-3 and V is TRBV5-1, with D hard to call. This CDR3 region has 15 residues. Germline V gene data show CDR1 as SGHRS and CDR2 as YFSETQ. V gave up 4 bases and J gave up 1 base, with 13 bases separating them. The CDR3 protein is CASSTIGSGTDTQYF. The CDR3 DNA follows: TGCGCCAGCAGCACCATTGGCTCGGGCACAGATACGCAGTATTTT.

In DNA, the CDR3 is TGTGCCAGCAGTTATCAACAGGGGCTCTACGAGCAGTACTTC. This sequence encodes CASSYQQGLYEQYF. The gene calls are TRBV6-5 and TRBJ2-7, with 7 positions matching TRBD1. The CDR3 is 14 residues long. V lost 3 bases, J lost 3 bases, and 5 bases stayed unmatched. CDR1 is MNHEY and CDR2 is SVGAGI in the germline V gene.

The chain carries TRBV19 and TRBJ1-5; no clear D. Germline V lookup: CDR1 LNHDA, CDR2 SQIVND (reference sequence). This CDR3 contains 13 residues. Trimming left V 7 bases short and J 10 bases short, with 17 bases between. For the CDR3, the DNA is TGTGCCAGTACCGAGAGGGCTTCCTCACCCCAGCATTTT. This encodes CASTERASSPQHF. The full variable domain, in which reference TRBV19 and TRBJ1-5 provide the parts outside the CDR3, is DGGITQSPKYLFRKEGQNVTLSCEQNLNHDAMYWYRQDPGQGLRLIYYSQIVNDFQKGDIAEGYSVSREKKESFPLTVTSAQKNPTAFYLCASTERASSPQHFGDGTRLSIL.

The rearrangement joins TRBV5-1 to TRBJ2-2; 7 bases agree with TRBD2. With V trimmed by 5 bases and J by 0 bases, 10 bases remained unmatched. Germline V CDR1 and CDR2: SGHRS, YFSETQ. The CDR3 loop spans 17 amino acids. The CDR3 sequence: CASSSLAVRSNTGELFF. CDR3 sequence (DNA): TGCGCCAGCAGTTCCCTAGCGGTTCGATCGAACACCGGGGAGCTGTTTTTT.

The V gene is TRBV7-9, the J gene TRBJ2-7, with TRBD2 identical over 7 bases. This CDR3 region has 13 residues. Germline lookup yields CDR1 SEHNR and CDR2 FQNEAQ (reference sequence). V shed 3 bases, J shed 7 bases, and the junction held 6 bases outside the gene matches. This CDR3 is CASSFGRREEQYF. In DNA form, the CDR3 reads TGTGCCAGCAGCTTCGGCCGGCGGGAGGAGCAGTACTTC.

The J gene is TRBJ2-3, the V gene TRBV6-2 or TRBV6-3; weak D call: TRBD2 (5 bases). V gave up 5 bases and J gave up 3 bases, with 18 bases separating them. The CDR3 is 16 residues long. In germline, CDR1 is MNHEY, CDR2 SVGEGT. CDR3 region: CASSVPTGKPTDTQYF. In nucleotides, the CDR3 is TGTGCCAGCAGTGTCCCCACCGGGAAACCGACAGATACGCAGTATTTT.

This clone is a singleton in its sample. V is TRBV27 and J is TRBJ1-3; D is ambiguous. Per the germline V gene, CDR1 is MNHEY and CDR2 is SMNVEV (reference sequence). This CDR3 is 13 amino acids long. V was cut by 4 bases and J by 4 bases, with 8 bases left in between. The CDR3 loop is CASSSSVGNTIYF. In DNA, the CDR3 is TGTGCCAGCAGTTCCTCTGTAGGAAACACCATATATTTT.

The chain employs TRBV18 and TRBJ2-1; weak D call: TRBD2 (5 bases). Germline V CDR1 and CDR2: KGHSH, LQKENI. This CDR3 is 13 amino acids long. V shed 6 bases and J shed 5 bases, with 11 bases lying between them. Here the CDR3 reads CASSETRNNEQFF. The CDR3 region has the DNA TGTGCCAGCTCCGAAACTAGAAACAATGAGCAGTTCTTC.